This TCR beta chain was identified in a study of blood T cell repertoires in COVID-19. About the research overall: The United States, Italy and Spain supplied acute and convalescent COVID-19 samples. In each case, the material was cDNA or gDNA derived from T cells, B-cell-depleted T cells, or PBMCs.

The authors' processing: The assay estimated nucleated cells by amplifying reference gene primers. Using immunoSEQ multiplex PCR, the repertoire was profiled, and TCRdb retains in-frame clones only, with some absent. V, J and clone size were drawn from that table, and D and trimming were deduced from the DNA. The sample contains about 320,000 clones, just under 90% of which appear only once. V gave up 5 bases and J gave up 5 bases, with 15 bases separating them. The CDR3 spans 14 residues. Germline V CDR1 and CDR2: SGHVS, FNYEAQ. One Seattle source followed patients from active infection through their disease course.

This clonotype originated in a woman between 25 and 40 years old with COVID-19, enrolled during active disease. Sequencing input: peripheral blood. The chain uses TRBV7-6 and TRBJ2-5; D is possibly TRBD2 (6 bases). The CDR3 sequence: CASSLGSGVETQYF. CDR3 bases: TGTGCCAGCAGCCTAGGGTCGGGGGTCGAGACCCAGTACTTC. Full variable domain (missing parts from reference TRBV7-6 and TRBJ2-5): GAGVSQSPRYKVTKRGQDVALRCDPISGHVSLYWYRQALGQGPEFLTYFNYEAQQDKSGLPNDRFSAERPEGSISTLTIQRTEQRDSAMYRCASSLGSGVETQYFGPGTRLLVL.